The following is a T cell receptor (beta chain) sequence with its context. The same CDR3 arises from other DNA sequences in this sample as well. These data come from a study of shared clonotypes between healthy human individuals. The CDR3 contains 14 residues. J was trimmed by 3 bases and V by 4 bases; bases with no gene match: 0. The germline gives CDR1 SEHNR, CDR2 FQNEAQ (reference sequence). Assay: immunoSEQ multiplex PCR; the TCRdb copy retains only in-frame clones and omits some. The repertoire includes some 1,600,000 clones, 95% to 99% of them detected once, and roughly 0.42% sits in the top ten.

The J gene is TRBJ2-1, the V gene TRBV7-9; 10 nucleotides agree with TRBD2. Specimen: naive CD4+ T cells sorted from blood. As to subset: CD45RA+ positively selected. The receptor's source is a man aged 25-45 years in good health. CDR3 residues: CASSSSGSYNEQFF. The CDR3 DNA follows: TGTGCCAGCAGCTCTAGCGGGAGCTACAATGAGCAGTTCTTC.